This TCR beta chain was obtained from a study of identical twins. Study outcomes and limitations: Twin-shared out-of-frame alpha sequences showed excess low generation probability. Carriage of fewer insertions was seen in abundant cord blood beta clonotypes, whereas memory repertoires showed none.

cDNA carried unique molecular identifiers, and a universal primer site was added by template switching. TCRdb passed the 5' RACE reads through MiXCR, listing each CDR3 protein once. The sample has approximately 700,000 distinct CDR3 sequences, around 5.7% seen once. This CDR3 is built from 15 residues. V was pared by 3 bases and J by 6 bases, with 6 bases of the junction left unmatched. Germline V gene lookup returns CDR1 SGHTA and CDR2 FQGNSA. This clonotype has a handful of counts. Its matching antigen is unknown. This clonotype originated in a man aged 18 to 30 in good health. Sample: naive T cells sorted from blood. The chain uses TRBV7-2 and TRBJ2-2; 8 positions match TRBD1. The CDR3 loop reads CASSLRQGAAGELFF. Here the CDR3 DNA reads TGTGCCAGCAGCTTGCGCCAGGGGGCCGCCGGGGAGCTGTTTTTT.